The source of this T cell receptor (beta chain) is a study of blood T cell repertoires in COVID-19. Whole-study context: Both acute and convalescent COVID-19 samples were obtained from the United States, Italy and Spain. PBMCs, B-cell-depleted T cells, or T cells provided the cDNA or gDNA that made up the material.

The Seattle patients, enrolled during active infection, were followed longitudinally. Germline assignment: CDR1 MNHNS and CDR2 SASEGT. The CDR3 runs to 15 residues. V lost 2 bases, J lost 2 bases, and 5 bases stayed unmatched. Per the original data handling: Estimated nucleated cell counts came from reference gene primer amplification. Sequencing was performed with immunoSEQ multiplex PCR; in TCRdb, only in-frame clones are kept and a portion is missing. Clone size and V and J calls were adopted from that table, with D and trimming inferred from the DNA. The table has hundreds of thousands of clones, roughly 90% seen once.

This TCR came from a man aged 18 to 35 with COVID-19, enrolled during active disease. Sequenced: peripheral blood. The rearrangement links TRBV6-1 to TRBJ2-7; 8 nucleotides match TRBD1. In DNA, the CDR3 is TGTGCCAGCAGTGAACCGGGACAGGTTACCTACGAGCAGTACTTC. Its translation: CASSEPGQVTYEQYF.